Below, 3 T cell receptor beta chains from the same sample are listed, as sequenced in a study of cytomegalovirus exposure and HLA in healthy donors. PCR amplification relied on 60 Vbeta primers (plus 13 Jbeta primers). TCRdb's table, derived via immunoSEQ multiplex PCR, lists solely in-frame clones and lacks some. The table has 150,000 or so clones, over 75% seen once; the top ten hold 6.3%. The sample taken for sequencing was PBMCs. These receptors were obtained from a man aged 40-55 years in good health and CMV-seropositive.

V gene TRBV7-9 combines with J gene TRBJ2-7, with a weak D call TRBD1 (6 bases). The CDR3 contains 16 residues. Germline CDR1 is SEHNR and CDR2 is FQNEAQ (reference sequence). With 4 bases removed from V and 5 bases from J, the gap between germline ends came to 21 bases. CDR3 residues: CASSSTRLRGPNEQYF. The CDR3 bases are TGTGCCAGCAGCTCCACCCGCCTCAGGGGTCCAAACGAGCAGTACTTC.

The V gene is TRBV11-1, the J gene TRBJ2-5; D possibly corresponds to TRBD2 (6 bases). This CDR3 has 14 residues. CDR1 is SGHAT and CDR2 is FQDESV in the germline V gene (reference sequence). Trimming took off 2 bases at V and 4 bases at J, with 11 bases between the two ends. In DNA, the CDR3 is TGTGCCAGCAGCTTAAATTCCGGGGGAGAGACCCAGTACTTC. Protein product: CASSLNSGGETQYF.

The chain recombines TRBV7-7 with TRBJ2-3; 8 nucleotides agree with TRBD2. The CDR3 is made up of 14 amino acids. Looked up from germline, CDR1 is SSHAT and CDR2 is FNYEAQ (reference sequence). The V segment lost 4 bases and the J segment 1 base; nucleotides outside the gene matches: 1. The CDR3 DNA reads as TGTGCCAGCAGCTCTAGCGGGCGCACAGATACGCAGTATTTT. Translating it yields CASSSSGRTDTQYF.